The source of this T cell receptor beta chain is a study of memory CD4+ T cells and cytomegalovirus serostatus. Across the whole study: Healthy Belgian adult donors included nine or ten CMV-positive and 24 CMV-negative people.

Single viable CD3+CD4+CD8-CD45RO+ cells were sorted as the memory CD4+ T cells. Some clones are missing from TCRdb's copy, which holds only in-frame ones; the method was immunoSEQ multiplex PCR. This sample has some 65,000 clones; around three quarters occur once, and the top ten carry 0.5% to 0.55%. The CDR3 runs to 14 residues. The V gene lost 6 bases and the J gene lost 6 bases, with 18 bases spanning the gap. Per germline, CDR1 MNHNS and CDR2 SASEGT. Sequencing was done on a sample of memory CD4+ T cells from blood. This TCR was sampled from an adult in good health and CMV-seronegative. Some clones in this sample may be carry-over from other donors' samples. The chain recombines TRBV6-1 with TRBJ2-7; D is possibly TRBD1 (6 bases). CDR3 sequence: CASRDQAGAGEQYF. The CDR3 DNA follows: TGTGCCAGCAGGGATCAGGCAGGGGCCGGCGAGCAGTACTTC.